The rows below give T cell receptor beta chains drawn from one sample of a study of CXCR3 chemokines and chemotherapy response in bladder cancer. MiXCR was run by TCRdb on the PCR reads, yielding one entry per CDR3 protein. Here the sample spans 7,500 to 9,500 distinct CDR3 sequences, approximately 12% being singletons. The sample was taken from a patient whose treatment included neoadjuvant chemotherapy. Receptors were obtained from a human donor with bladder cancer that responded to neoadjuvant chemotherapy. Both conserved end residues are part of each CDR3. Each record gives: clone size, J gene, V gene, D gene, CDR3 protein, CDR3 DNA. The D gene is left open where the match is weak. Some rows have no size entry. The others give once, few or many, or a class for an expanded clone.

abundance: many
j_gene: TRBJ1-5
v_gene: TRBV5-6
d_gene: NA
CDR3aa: CASSKYSNQPQHF
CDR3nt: TGTGCCAGCAGCAAGTATAGCAATCAGCCCCAGCATTTT

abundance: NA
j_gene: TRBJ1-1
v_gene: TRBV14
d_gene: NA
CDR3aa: CASSQARSRNTEAFF
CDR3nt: TGTGCCAGCAGCCAAGCAAGAAGCAGGAACACTGAAGCTTTCTTT

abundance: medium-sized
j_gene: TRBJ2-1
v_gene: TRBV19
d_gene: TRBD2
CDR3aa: CASSALGSGGDNEQFF
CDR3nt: TGTGCCAGTAGTGCCCTGGGTAGCGGGGGGGACAATGAGCAGTTCTTC

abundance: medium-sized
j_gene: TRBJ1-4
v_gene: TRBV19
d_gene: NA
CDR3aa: CASTNRGPSEKLFF
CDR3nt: TGTGCCAGTACCAACCGGGGTCCGAGTGAAAAACTGTTTTTT

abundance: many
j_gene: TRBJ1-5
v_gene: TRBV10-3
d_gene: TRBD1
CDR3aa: CAIRTGSNQPQHF
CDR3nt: TGTGCCATCAGGACAGGGAGCAATCAGCCCCAGCATTTT

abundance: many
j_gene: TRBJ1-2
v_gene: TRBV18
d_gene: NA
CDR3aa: CASSPELRYTF
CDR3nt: TGTGCCAGCTCACCCGAGCTCCGGTACACCTTC

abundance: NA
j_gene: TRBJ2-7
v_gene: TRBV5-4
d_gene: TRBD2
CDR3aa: CASSSSGGFYEQYF
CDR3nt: TGTGCCAGCAGCTCTAGCGGGGGGTTCTACGAGCAGTACTTC

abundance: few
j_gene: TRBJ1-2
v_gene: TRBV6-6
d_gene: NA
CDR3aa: CASIPSVGGGYTF
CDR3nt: TGTGCCAGCATCCCCTCCGTGGGGGGGGGCTACACCTTC

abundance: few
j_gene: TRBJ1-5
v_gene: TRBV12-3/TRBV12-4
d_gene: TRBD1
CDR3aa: CASSTGTADNQPQHF
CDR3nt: TGTGCCAGCAGCACTGGGACAGCAGACAATCAGCCCCAGCATTTT

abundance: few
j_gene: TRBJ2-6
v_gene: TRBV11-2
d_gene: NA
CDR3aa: CASSLRVPGANVLTF
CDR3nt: TGTGCCAGCAGCCTCAGGGTCCCCGGGGCCAACGTCCTGACTTTC

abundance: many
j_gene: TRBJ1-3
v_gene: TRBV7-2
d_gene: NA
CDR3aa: CASSLMSSGNTIYF
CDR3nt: TGTGCCAGCAGCTTGATGAGCTCTGGAAACACCATATATTTT

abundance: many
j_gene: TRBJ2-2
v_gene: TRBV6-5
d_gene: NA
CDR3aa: CASSNRRGMFF
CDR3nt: TGTGCCAGCAGCAATCGAAGGGGGATGTTTTTT

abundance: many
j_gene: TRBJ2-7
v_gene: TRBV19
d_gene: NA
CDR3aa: CASSSGAEGSEQYF
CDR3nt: TGTGCCAGTAGTTCGGGAGCGGAGGGCTCCGAGCAGTACTTC

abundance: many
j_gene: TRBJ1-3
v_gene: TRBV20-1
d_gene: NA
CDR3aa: CSAGGHAGNTIYF
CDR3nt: TGCAGTGCGGGGGGACACGCCGGAAACACCATATATTTT

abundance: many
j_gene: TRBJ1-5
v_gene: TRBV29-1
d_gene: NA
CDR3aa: CSVWTGGSNQPQHF
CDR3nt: TGCAGCGTATGGACGGGGGGAAGCAATCAGCCCCAGCATTTT

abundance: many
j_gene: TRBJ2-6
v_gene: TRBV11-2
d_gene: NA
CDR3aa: CASSLEVPGANVLTF
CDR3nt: TGTGCCAGCAGCTTAGAGGTCCCTGGGGCCAACGTCCTGACTTTC

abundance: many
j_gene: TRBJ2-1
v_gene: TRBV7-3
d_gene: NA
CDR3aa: CASSLTGGKSDEQFF
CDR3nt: TGTGCCAGCAGCTTAACGGGGGGAAAGTCCGATGAGCAGTTCTTC

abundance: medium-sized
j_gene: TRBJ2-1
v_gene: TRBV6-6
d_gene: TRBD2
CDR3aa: CASTRGLAGGKFYNEQFF
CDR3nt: TGTGCCAGCACCCGCGGACTAGCGGGGGGAAAATTTTACAATGAGCAGTTCTTC

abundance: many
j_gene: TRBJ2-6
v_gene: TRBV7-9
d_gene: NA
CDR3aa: CASKGGLLANVLTF
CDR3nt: TGTGCCAGCAAGGGGGGGCTTTTAGCCAACGTCCTGACTTTC

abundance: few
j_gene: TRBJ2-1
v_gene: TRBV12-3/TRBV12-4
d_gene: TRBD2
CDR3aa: CASSPSGGSYNEQFF
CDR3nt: TGTGCCAGCAGCCCCAGCGGGGGCTCCTACAATGAGCAGTTCTTC

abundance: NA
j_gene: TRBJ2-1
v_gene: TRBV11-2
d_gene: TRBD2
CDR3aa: CASRVAGGGNEQFF
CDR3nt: TGTGCCAGCAGGGTAGCGGGGGGTGGGAATGAGCAGTTCTTC

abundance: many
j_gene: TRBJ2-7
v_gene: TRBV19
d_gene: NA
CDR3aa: CASSMPGRANPEQYF
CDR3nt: TGTGCCAGTAGTATGCCCGGCCGGGCTAACCCCGAGCAGTACTTC

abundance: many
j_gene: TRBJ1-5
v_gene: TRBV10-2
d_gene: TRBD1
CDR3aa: CASSTGAGQPQHF
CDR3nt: TGCGCCAGCAGTACAGGGGCCGGACAGCCCCAGCATTTT

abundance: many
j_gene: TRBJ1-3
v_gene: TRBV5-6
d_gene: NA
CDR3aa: CASSLAGTYSGNTIYF
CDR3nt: TGTGCCAGCAGCTTGGCTGGGACCTACTCTGGAAACACCATATATTTT

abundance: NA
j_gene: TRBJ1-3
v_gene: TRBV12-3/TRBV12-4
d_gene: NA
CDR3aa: CASSRGGSGNTIYF
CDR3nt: TGTGCCAGCAGTCGAGGGGGCTCTGGAAACACCATATATTTT

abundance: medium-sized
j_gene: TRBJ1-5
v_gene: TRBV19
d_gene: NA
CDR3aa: CASMGLLGDNQPQHF
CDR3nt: TGTGCCAGTATGGGGTTACTAGGAGACAATCAGCCCCAGCATTTT

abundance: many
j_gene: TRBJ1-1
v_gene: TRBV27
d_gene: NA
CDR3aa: CASSLFKGGDEAFF
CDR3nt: TGTGCCAGCAGTTTATTTAAGGGCGGCGATGAAGCTTTCTTT

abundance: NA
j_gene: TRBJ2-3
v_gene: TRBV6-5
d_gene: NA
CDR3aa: CASSYGGQDTQYF
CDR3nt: TGTGCCAGCAGTTACGGGGGGCAGGATACGCAGTATTTT

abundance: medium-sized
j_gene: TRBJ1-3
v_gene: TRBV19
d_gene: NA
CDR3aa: CASSIGGGTGNTIYF
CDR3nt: TGTGCCAGTAGTATAGGGGGGGGAACTGGAAACACCATATATTTT

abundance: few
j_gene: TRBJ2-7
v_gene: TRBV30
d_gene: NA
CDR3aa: CAWIGLYEQYF
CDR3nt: TGTGCCTGGATCGGCCTCTACGAGCAGTACTTC

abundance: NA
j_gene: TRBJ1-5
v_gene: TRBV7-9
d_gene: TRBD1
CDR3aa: CASIGRTGGNQPQHF
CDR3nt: TGTGCCAGCATCGGACGGACAGGGGGCAATCAGCCCCAGCATTTT

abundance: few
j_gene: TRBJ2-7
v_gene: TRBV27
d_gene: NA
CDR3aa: CASSPSGGPAYEQYF
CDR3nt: TGTGCCAGCAGTCCCTCTGGAGGGCCTGCTTACGAGCAGTACTTC

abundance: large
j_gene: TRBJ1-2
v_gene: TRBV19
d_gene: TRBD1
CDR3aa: CASSIGGQGPYGYTF
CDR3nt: TGTGCCAGTAGTATCGGGGGACAGGGTCCCTATGGCTACACCTTC

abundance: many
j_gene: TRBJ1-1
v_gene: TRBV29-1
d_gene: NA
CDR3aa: CSALRGVEAFF
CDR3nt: TGCAGCGCCCTTCGGGGGGTTGAAGCTTTCTTT

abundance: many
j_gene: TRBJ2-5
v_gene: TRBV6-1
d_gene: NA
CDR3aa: CASSEVRWETQYF
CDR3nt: TGTGCCAGCAGTGAAGTACGTTGGGAGACCCAGTACTTC

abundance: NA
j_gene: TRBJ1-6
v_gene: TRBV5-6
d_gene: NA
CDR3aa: CASSRTLNSPLHF
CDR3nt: TGTGCCAGCAGCCGGACGTTAAATTCACCCCTCCACTTT

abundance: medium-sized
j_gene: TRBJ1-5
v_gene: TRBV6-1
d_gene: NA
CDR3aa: CASSERAGRQPQHF
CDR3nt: TGTGCCAGCAGTGAAAGGGCAGGGCGACAGCCCCAGCATTTT

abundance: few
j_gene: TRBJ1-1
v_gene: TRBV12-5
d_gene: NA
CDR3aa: CASGLSLNTEAFF
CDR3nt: TGTGCTAGTGGTTTATCCCTGAACACTGAAGCTTTCTTT

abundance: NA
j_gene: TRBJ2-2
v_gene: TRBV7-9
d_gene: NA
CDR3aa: CASSDLTGPPRGAGELFF
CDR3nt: TGTGCCAGCAGCGACCTGACCGGGCCACCCAGAGGGGCCGGGGAGCTGTTTTTT

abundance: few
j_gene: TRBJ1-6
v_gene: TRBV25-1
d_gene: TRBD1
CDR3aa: CASSPGGIWSYNSPLHF
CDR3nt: TGTGCCAGCAGCCCAGGGGGGATTTGGTCCTATAATTCACCCCTCCACTTT

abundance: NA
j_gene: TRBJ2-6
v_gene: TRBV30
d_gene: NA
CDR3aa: CAEGGSGANVLTF
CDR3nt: TGTGCGGAGGGGGGCTCTGGGGCCAACGTCCTGACTTTC

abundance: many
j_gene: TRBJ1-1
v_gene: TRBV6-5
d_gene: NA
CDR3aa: CASTQPGRPEAFF
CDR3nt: TGTGCCAGCACCCAACCCGGACGCCCTGAAGCTTTCTTT

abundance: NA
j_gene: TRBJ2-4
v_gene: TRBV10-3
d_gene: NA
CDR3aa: CAISHDTLLQYF
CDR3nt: TGTGCCATCAGTCACGACACCCTTCTTCAGTACTTC

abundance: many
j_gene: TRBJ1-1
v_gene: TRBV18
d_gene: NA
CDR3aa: CASSPQVGTEAFF
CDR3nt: TGTGCCAGCTCACCCCAAGTAGGCACTGAAGCTTTCTTT